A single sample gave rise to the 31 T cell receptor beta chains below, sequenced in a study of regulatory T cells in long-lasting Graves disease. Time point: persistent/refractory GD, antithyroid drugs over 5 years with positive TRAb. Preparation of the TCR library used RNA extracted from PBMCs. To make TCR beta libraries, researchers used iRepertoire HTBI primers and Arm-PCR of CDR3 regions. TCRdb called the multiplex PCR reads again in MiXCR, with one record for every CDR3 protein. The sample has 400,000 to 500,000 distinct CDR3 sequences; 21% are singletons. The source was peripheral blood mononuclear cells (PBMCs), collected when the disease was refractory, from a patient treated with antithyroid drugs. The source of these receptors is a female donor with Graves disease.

The CDR3 loop reads CSVEPRGLAVGYRETQYF. In DNA form, the CDR3 reads TGCAGCGTTGAACCCAGGGGACTAGCGGTGGGGTATAGGGAGACCCAGTACTTC. The chain couples TRBV29-1 to TRBJ2-5; 11 nucleotides match TRBD2. This CDR3 region has 18 residues. Germline CDR1 and CDR2: SQVTM and ANQGSEA. The V gene end was trimmed by 2 bases and the J gene end by 5 bases; junction bases not matched to a gene: 16.

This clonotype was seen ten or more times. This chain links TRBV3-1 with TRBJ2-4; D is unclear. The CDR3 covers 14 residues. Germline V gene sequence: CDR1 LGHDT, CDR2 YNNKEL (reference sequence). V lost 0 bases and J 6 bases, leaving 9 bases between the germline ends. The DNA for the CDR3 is TGTGCCAGCAGCCAAGATAACAGAAGAAACATTCAGTACTTC. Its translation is CASSQDNRRNIQYF.

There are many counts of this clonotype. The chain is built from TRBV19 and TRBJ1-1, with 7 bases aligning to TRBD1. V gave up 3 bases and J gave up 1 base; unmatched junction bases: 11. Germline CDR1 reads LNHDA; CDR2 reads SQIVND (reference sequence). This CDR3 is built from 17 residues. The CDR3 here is CASSMQGVSLANTEAFF. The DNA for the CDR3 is TGTGCCAGTAGTATGCAGGGGGTCAGCTTGGCGAACACTGAAGCTTTCTTT.

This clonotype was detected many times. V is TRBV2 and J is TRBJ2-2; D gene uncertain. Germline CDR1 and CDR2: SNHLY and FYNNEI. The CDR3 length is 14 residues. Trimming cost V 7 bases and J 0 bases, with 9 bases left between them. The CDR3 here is CASMPGPNTGELFF. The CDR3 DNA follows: TGTGCCAGCATGCCAGGACCGAACACCGGGGAGCTGTTTTTT.

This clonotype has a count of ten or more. CDR3: CASSLCPCFATNEKLFF. The CDR3 coding sequence is TGTGCCAGCAGCCTATGCCCCTGTTTTGCAACTAATGAAAAACTGTTTTTT. This chain links TRBV11-2 with TRBJ1-4; unclear D gene. V was pared by 5 bases and J by 0 bases, with 16 bases between. The germline V gene has CDR1 SGHAT and CDR2 FQNNGV. The CDR3 is 17 residues long.

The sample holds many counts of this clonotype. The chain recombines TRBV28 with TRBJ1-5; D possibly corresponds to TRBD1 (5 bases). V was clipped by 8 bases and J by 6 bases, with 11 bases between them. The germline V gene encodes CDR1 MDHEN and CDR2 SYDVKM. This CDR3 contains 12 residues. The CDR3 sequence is CASRGLVQPQHF. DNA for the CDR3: TGTGCCAGCCGGGGGTTGGTTCAGCCCCAGCATTTT.

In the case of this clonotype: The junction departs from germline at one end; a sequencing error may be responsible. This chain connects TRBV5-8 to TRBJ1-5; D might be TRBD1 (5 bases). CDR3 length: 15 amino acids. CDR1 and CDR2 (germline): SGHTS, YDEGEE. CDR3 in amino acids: CASSLGTRNNHPQHF. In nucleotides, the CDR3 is TGTGCCAGCAGCCTCGGGACCAGGAACAATCATCCCCAGCATTTT.

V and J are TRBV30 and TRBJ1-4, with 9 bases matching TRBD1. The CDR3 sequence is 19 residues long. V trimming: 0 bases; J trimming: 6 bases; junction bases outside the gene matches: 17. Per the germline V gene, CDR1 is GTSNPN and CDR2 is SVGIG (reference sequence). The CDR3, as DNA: TGTGCCTGGAGTGTACGTTCACAGGGGGCTTTGTATACCCATGAAAAACTGTTTTTT. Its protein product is CAWSVRSQGALYTHEKLFF.

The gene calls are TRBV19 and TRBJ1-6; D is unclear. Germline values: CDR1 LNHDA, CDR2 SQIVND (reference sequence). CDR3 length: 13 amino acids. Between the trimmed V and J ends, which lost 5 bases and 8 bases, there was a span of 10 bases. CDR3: CASSPADDSPLHF. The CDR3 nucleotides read TGTGCCAGTAGTCCCGCAGATGATTCACCCCTCCACTTT.

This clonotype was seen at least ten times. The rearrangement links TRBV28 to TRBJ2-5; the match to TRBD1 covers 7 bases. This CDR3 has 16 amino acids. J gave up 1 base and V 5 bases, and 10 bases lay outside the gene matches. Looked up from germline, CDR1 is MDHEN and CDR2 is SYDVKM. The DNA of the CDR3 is TGTGCCAGCAGTCTAACAGGGGTGCTAACCCAAGAGACCCAGTACTTC. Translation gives CASSLTGVLTQETQYF.

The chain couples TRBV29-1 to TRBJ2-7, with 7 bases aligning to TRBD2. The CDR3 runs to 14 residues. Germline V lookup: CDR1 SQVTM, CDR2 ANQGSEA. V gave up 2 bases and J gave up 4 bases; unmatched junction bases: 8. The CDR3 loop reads CSVEWEGRDYEQYF. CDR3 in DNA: TGCAGCGTTGAATGGGAGGGGCGCGATTACGAGCAGTACTTC.

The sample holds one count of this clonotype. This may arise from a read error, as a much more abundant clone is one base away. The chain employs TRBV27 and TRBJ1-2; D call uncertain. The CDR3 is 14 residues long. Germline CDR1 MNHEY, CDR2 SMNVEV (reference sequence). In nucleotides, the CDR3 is TGTGCCAGCAGTCCACGACGGAGCAACTATGGCTACGCCTTC. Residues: CASSPRRSNYGYAF.

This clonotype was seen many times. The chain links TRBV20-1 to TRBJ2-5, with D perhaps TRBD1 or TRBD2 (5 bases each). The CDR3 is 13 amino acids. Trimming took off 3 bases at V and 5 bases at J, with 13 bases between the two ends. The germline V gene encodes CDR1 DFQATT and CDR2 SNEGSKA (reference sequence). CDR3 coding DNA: TGCAGTGCTAGGCTAGGGACGGGTGAGACCCAGTACTTC. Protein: CSARLGTGETQYF.

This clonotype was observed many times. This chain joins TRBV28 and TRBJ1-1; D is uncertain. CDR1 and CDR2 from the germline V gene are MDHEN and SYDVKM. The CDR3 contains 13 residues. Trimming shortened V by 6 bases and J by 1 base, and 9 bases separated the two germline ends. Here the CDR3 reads CASSHAGNTEAFF. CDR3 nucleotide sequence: TGTGCCAGCAGCCACGCGGGGAACACTGAAGCTTTCTTT.

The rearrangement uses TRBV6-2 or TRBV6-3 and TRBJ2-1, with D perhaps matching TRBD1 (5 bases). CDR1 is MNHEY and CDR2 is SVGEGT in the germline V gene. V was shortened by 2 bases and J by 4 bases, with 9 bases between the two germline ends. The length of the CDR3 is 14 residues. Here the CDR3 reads CASSYHDRYNEQFF. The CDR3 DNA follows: TGTGCCAGCAGTTACCACGACAGATACAATGAGCAGTTCTTC.

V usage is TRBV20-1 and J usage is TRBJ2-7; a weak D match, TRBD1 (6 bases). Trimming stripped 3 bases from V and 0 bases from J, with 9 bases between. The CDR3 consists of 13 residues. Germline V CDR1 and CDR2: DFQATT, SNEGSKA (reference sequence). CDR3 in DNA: TGCAGTGCTAGCGACAGGAGCTCCTACGAGCAGTACTTC. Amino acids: CSASDRSSYEQYF.

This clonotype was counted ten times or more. The CDR3 is CASSARTGGYGYTF. The CDR3 nucleotides are TGTGCCAGCAGCGCTAGGACCGGGGGATATGGCTACACCTTC. The chain combines TRBV2 with TRBJ1-2; weak D call: TRBD1 (5 bases). There are 14 residues in the CDR3. Trimming took 6 bases from V and 5 from J, leaving 16 bases between them. Germline V lookup: CDR1 SNHLY, CDR2 FYNNEI.

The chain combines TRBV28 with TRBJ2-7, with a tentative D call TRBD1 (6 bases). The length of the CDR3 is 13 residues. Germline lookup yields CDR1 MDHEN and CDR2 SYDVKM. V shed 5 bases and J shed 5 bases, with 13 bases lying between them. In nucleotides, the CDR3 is TGTGCCAGCAGTACCCCAGACAGGCACGAGCAGTACTTC. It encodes CASSTPDRHEQYF.

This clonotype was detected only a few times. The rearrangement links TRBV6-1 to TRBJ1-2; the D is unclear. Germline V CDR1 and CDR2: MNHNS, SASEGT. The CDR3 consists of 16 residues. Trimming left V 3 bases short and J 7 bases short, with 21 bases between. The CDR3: CASSDMPRLQSPGYTF. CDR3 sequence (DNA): TGTGCCAGCAGTGATATGCCCCGGTTGCAGTCCCCTGGCTACACCTTC.

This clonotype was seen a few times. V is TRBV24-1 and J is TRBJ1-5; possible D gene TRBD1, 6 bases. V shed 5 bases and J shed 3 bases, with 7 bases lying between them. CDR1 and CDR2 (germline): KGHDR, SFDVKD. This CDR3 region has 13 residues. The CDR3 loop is CATSGQVNQPQHF. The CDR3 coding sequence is TGTGCCACCAGTGGACAGGTCAATCAGCCCCAGCATTTT.

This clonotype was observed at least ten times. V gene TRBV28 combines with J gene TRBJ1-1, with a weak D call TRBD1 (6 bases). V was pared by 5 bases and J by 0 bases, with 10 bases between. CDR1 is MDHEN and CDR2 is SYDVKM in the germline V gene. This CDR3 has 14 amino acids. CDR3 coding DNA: TGTGCCAGCAGTGCGACAGGCCTGAACACTGAAGCTTTCTTT. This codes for CASSATGLNTEAFF. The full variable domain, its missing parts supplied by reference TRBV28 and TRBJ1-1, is DVKVTQSSRYLVKRTGEKVFLECVQDMDHENMFWYRQDPGLGLRLIYFSYDVKMKEKGDIPEGYSVSREKKERFSLILESASTNQTSMYLCASSATGLNTEAFFGQGTRLTVV.

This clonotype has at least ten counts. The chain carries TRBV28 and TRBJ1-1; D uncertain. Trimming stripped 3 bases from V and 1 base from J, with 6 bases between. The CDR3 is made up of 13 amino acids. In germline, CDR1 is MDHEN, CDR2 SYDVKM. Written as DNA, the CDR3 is TGTGCCAGCAGTTTTCTGCGGAACACTGAAGCTTTCTTT. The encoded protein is CASSFLRNTEAFF.

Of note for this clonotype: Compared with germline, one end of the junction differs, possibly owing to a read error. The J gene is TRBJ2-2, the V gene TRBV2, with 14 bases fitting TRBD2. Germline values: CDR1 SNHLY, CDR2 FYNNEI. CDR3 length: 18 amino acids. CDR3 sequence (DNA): TGCGCCAGCAGCCAAGCGGGACTAGCGGGAGAGAAAACCGGGGAGCTGTTTTTT. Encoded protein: CASSQAGLAGEKTGELFF.

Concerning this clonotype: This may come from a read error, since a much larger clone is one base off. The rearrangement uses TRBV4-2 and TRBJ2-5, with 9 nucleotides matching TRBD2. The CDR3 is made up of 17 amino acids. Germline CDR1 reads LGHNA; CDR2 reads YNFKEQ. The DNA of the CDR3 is TGTGCCAGCAGCCTAAAGGCGGAGACTAGCGGAAGAGAGGCCCAGTACTTC. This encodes CASSLKAETSGREAQYF.

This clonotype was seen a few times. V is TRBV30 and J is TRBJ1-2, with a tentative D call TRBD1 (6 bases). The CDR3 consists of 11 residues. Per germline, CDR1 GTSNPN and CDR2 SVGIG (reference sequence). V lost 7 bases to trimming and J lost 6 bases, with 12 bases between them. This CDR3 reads CASNRDHGYTF. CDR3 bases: TGTGCCTCGAACAGGGATCATGGCTACACCTTC.

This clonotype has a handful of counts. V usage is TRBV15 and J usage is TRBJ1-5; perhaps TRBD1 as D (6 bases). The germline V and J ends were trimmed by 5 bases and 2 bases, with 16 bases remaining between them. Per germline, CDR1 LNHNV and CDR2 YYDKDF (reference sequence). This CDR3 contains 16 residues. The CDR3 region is CATSFDRRGGNQPQHF. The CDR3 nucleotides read TGTGCCACCAGCTTCGACAGGCGAGGAGGCAATCAGCCCCAGCATTTT.

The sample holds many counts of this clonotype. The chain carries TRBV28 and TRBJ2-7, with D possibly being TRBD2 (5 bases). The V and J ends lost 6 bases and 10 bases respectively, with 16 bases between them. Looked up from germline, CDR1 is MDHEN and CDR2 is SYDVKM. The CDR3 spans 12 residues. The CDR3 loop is CASRRSGEGQYF. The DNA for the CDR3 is TGTGCCAGCAGACGATCCGGGGAAGGTCAGTACTTC.

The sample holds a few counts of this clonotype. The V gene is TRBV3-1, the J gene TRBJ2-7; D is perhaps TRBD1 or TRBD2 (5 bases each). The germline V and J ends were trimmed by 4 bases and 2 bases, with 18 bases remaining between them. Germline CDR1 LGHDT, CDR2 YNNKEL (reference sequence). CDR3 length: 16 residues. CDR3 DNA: TGTGCCAGCAGCCCCCCCGAAGGGACCGCCGCCTACGAGCAGTACTTC. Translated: CASSPPEGTAAYEQYF.

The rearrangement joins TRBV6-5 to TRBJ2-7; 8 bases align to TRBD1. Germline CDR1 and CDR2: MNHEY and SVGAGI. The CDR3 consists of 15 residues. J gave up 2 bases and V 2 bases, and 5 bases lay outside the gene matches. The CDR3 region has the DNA TGTGCCAGCAGTTACGGGACAGGAGGTGCCTACGAGCAGTACTTC. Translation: CASSYGTGGAYEQYF.

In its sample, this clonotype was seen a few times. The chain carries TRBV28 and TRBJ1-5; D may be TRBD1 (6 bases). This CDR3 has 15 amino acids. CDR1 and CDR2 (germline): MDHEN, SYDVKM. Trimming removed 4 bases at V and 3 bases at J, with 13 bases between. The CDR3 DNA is TGTGCCAGCAGTTCCCCGGACAGTCACAATCAGCCCCAGCATTTT. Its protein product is CASSSPDSHNQPQHF.

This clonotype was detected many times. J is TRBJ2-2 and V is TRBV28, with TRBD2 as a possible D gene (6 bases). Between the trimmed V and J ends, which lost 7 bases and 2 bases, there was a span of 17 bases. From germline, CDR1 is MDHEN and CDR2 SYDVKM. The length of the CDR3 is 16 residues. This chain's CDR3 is CASMPLARSNTGELFF. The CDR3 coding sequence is TGTGCCAGCATGCCCCTAGCGAGGTCCAACACCGGGGAGCTGTTTTTT.